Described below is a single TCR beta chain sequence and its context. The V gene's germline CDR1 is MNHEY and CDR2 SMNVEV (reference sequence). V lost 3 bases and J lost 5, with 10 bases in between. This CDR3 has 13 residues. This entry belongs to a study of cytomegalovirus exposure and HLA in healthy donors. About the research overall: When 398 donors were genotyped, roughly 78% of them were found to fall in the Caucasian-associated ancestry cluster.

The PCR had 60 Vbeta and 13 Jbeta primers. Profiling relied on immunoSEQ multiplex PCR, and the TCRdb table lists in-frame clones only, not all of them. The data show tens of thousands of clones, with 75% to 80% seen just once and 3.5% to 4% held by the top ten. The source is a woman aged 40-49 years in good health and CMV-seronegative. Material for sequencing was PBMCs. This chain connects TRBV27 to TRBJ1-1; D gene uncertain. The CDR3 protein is CASSFGVSTEAFF. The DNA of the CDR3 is TGTGCCAGCAGTTTCGGGGTTAGTACTGAAGCTTTCTTT.